This T cell receptor (beta chain) was captured by sequencing in a study of blood T cells in healthy people across ages. The study's findings and limits: Whereas aged donors had fewer naive CD4+ cells, long-lived donors had more of them and higher diversity.

The CDR3 totals 14 residues. From germline, CDR1 is SGHTA and CDR2 FQGNSA. Trimming took off 1 base at V and 9 bases at J, with 15 bases between the two ends. Then a second PCR, running about 6 to 12 cycles, was carried out with a sample-barcoded 5' primer and a J-beta primer mix. In TCRdb, the 5' RACE reads were re-called with MiXCR into one record per CDR3 protein. The table has 1.5 million to 2 million distinct CDR3 sequences, roughly 30% seen once. With regard to this clonotype: Its antigen is unidentified.

The sequencing input was blood. The chain joins TRBV7-2 to TRBJ1-2; maybe TRBD1 (5 bases). The receptor comes from a woman in her 30s in good health. The chain's CDR3 is CASSLGGVSRSYTF. The CDR3 coding sequence is TGTGCCAGCAGCTTAGGGGGGGTGTCCCGTAGCTACACCTTC.